The entry below gives a single T cell receptor beta chain sequence along with its context. The CDR3 sequence is 17 residues long. V was pared by 1 base and J by 2 bases, with 16 bases between. Germline V gene sequence: CDR1 SEHNR, CDR2 FQNEAQ (reference sequence). This sample stems from a study of T cell responses to AZD1222 COVID-19 vaccine. Clones were read by immunoSEQ multiplex PCR, and TCRdb kept only the in-frame ones, dropping some. The sample records 95,000 to 100,000 clones, 87% being singletons. Sequenced material: peripheral blood, taken 28 days after the second AZD1222 dose. The TCR sequence derives from an adult who received the AZD1222 COVID-19 vaccine. The chain links TRBV7-9 to TRBJ2-3; a possible D gene is TRBD2 (6 bases). The CDR3 loop reads CASSLGRGAPNTDTQYF. The DNA of the CDR3 is TGTGCCAGCAGCTTAGGGCGGGGAGCCCCTAACACAGATACGCAGTATTTT.